These 8 T cell receptor beta chains came from one sample sequenced in a study of neurological immune-mediated disorders. MiXCR, run by TCRdb on the 5' RACE reads, gives a single entry per CDR3 protein. The profile shows approximately 58,000 distinct CDR3 sequences, 9.5% to 12% of them singletons. The sample taken for sequencing was PBMCs. The receptor set was obtained from a man in his sixties in good health.

This clonotype occurred many times. The chain employs TRBV27 and TRBJ2-4, with D possibly being TRBD1 (6 bases). V was clipped by 3 bases and J by 6 bases, with 15 bases between them. Germline V gene lookup returns CDR1 MNHEY and CDR2 SMNVEV (reference sequence). The CDR3 is made up of 15 amino acids. The CDR3 loop reads CASSLTGDWGNIQYF. The CDR3 DNA sequence: TGTGCCAGCAGTTTGACAGGTGATTGGGGAAACATTCAGTACTTC.

This clonotype appeared many times. The chain is built from TRBV12-3 or TRBV12-4 and TRBJ1-4; 7 positions agree with TRBD1. With 10 bases clipped from V and 5 bases from J, the junction kept 7 bases outside the gene matches. The CDR3 is made up of 13 amino acids. CDR3: CAITTGSNEKLFF. The CDR3 coding sequence is TGTGCCATCACGACAGGGTCGAATGAAAAACTGTTTTTT.

This clonotype appeared many times. The genes are TRBV20-1 and TRBJ2-7; unclear D gene. Germline V gives CDR1 DFQATT, CDR2 SNEGSKA (reference sequence). The CDR3 contains 12 residues. V gave up 3 bases and J gave up 6 bases, with 12 bases separating them. The CDR3 loop is CSARASLAEQYF. In nucleotides, the CDR3 is TGCAGTGCTAGGGCCTCGTTGGCCGAGCAGTACTTC.

This clonotype has a count of ten or more. This sequence joins TRBV12-3 or TRBV12-4 and TRBJ2-1; 13 bases are shared with TRBD2. The CDR3 has 14 residues. Trimming removed 7 bases from V and 14 bases from J; junction bases left unmatched: 11. CDR3 region: CASTWGLAGPKEFF. As DNA, the CDR3 is TGTGCCAGCACCTGGGGACTAGCGGGGCCTAAGGAGTTCTTC.

V usage is TRBV7-6 and J usage is TRBJ2-7; 7 bases fit TRBD1. Germline V CDR1 and CDR2: SGHVS, FNYEAQ. The CDR3 consists of 15 residues. V gave up 1 base and J gave up 0 bases; unmatched junction bases: 3. CDR3 sequence: CASSLVGDSSYEQYF. CDR3 DNA: TGTGCCAGCAGCTTAGTAGGGGACAGCTCCTACGAGCAGTACTTC. Combining the CDR3 with reference TRBV7-6 and TRBJ2-7 gives the whole variable domain GAGVSQSPRYKVTKRGQDVALRCDPISGHVSLYWYRQALGQGPEFLTYFNYEAQQDKSGLPNDRFSAERPEGSISTLTIQRTEQRDSAMYRCASSLVGDSSYEQYFGPGTRLTVT.

This clonotype has at least ten counts. V gene TRBV3-1 combines with J gene TRBJ1-6; 7 nucleotides match TRBD1. V gave up 6 bases and J gave up 6 bases; unmatched junction bases: 5. There are 14 residues in the CDR3. Germline lookup yields CDR1 LGHDT and CDR2 YNNKEL (reference sequence). CDR3 residues: CASRQGQFNSPLHF. The DNA for the CDR3 is TGTGCCAGCAGACAGGGACAGTTTAATTCACCCCTCCACTTT.

This clonotype was counted many times. The V gene is TRBV10-3, the J gene TRBJ1-3; 7 bases align to TRBD1. Germline trimming cut 6 bases from V and 0 bases from J; bases unmatched to any gene: 8. The CDR3 has 16 amino acids. In germline, CDR1 is ENHRY, CDR2 SYGVKD. CDR3 sequence reads: CAIRPGQVGSGNTIYF. The CDR3 region has the DNA TGTGCCATCAGGCCAGGACAGGTCGGCTCTGGAAACACCATATATTTT.

This clonotype turned up a few times. V is TRBV6-5 and J is TRBJ1-1; TRBD1 aligns across 7 bases. The CDR3 has 15 residues. V lost 6 bases to trimming and J lost 0 bases; unmatched junction nucleotides: 7. Germline CDR1 is MNHEY and CDR2 is SVGAGI. The CDR3 protein is CASSRKTGMNTEAFF. The CDR3 DNA follows: TGTGCCAGCAGCCGCAAGACAGGGATGAACACTGAAGCTTTCTTT.